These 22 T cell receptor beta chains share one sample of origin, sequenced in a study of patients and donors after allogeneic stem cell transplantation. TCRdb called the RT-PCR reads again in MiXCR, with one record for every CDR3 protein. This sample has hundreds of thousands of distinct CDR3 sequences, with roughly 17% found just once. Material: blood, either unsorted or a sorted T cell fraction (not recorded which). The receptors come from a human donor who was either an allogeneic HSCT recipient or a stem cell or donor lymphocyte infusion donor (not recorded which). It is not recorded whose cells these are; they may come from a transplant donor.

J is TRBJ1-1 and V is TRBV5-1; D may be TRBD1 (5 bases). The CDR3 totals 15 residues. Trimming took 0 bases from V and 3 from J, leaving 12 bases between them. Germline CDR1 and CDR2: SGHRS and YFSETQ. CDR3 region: CASSLVGGGDTEAFF. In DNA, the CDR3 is TGCGCCAGCAGCTTGGTGGGGGGTGGGGACACTGAAGCTTTCTTT. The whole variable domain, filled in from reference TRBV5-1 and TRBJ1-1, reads KAGVTQTPRYLIKTRGQQVTLSCSPISGHRSVSWYQQTPGQGLQFLFEYFSETQRNKGNFPGRFSGRQFSNSRSEMNVSTLELGDSALYLCASSLVGGGDTEAFFGQGTRLTVV.

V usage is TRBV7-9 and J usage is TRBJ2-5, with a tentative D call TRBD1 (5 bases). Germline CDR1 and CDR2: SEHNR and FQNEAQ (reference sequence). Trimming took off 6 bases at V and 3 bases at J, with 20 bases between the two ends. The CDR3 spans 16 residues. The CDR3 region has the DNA TGTGCCAGCAGTTTCCTTCGGACACTCGGCGAAGAGACCCAGTACTTC. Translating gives CASSFLRTLGEETQYF.

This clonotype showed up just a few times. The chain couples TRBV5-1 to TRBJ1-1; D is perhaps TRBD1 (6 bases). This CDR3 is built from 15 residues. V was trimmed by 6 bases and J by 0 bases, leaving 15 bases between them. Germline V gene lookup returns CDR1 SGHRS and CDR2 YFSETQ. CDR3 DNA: TGCGCCAGCACAAGGGACAAAGGTCTGAACACTGAAGCTTTCTTT. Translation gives CASTRDKGLNTEAFF.

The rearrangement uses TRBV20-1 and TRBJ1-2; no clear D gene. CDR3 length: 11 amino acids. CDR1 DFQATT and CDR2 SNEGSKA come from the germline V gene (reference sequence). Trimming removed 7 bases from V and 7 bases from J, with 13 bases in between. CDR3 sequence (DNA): TGCAGTGGGGCCCGGGCTGCTGGCTACACCTTC. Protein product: CSGARAAGYTF.

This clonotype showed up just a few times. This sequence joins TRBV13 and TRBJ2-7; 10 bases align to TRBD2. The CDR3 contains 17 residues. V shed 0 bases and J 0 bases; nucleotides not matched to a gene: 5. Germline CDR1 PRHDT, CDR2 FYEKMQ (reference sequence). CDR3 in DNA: TGTGCCAGCAGCTTAGGTAGCGGGGGGATTTACTCCTACGAGCAGTACTTC. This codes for CASSLGSGGIYSYEQYF.

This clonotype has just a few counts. The CDR3 DNA sequence: TGTGCCAGCAGCCAAGACCCTAGCGGGTCCTTCAGCTCCTACGAGCAGTACTTC. It codes for CASSQDPSGSFSSYEQYF. This chain joins TRBV3-1 and TRBJ2-7; 8 bases map to TRBD2. The CDR3 consists of 18 residues. Germline values: CDR1 LGHDT, CDR2 YNNKEL (reference sequence). Trimming removed 0 bases from V and 0 bases from J; junction bases left unmatched: 10.

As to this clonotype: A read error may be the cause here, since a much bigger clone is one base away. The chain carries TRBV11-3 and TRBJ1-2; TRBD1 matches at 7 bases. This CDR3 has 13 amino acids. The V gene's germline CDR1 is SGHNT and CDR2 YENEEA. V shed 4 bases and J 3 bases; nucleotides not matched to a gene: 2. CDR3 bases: TGTGCCAGCAGCTCCGGGACAGACTATGGCTACACCTTC. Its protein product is CASSSGTDYGYTF. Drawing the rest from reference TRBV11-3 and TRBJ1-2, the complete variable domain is EAGVVQSPRYKIIEKKQPVAFWCNPISGHNTLYWYLQNLGQGPELLIRYENEEAVDDSQLPKDRFSAERLKGVDSTLKIQPAELGDSAVYLCASSSGTDYGYTFGSGTRLTVV.

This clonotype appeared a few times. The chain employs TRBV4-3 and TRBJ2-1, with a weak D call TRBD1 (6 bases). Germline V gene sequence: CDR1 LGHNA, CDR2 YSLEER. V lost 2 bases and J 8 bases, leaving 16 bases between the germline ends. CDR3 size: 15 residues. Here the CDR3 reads CASSQNRASRHEQFF. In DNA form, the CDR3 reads TGCGCCAGCAGCCAAAACAGGGCCTCAAGGCATGAGCAGTTCTTC.

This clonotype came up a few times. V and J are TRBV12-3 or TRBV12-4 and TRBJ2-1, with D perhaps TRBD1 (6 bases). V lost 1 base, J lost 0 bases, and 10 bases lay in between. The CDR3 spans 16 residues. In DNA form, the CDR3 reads TGTGCCAGCAGTTTAGTTAGGGGGAGCTCCTACAATGAGCAGTTCTTC. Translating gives CASSLVRGSSYNEQFF.

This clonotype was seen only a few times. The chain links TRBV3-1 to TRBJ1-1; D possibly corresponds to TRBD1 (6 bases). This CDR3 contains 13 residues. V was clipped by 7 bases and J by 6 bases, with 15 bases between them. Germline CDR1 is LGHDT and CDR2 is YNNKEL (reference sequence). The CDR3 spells CASKKRGGPEAFF. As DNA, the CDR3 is TGTGCCAGCAAAAAGAGGGGGGGCCCTGAAGCTTTCTTT.

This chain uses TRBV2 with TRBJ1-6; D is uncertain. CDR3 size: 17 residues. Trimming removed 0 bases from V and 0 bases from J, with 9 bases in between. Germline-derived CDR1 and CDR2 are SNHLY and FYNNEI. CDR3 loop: CASSEAGNRSYNSPLHF. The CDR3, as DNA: TGTGCCAGCAGTGAAGCGGGCAACCGCTCCTATAATTCACCCCTCCACTTT.

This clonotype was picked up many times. CDR3 region: CASSPGQQFF. CDR3 DNA sequence: TGTGCCAGCAGCCCGGGACAGCAGTTCTTC. The chain links TRBV12-3 or TRBV12-4 to TRBJ2-1; D possibly uses TRBD1 or TRBD2 (5 bases each). The CDR3 extends over 10 amino acids. Trimming cost V 6 bases and J 11 bases, with 8 bases left between them.

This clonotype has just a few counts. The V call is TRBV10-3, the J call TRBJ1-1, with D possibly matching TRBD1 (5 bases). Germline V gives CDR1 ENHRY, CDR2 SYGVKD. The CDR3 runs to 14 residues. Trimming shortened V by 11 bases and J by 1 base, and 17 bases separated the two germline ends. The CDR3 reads CAARVERANTEAFF. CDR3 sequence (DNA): TGTGCCGCCAGGGTGGAGAGGGCGAACACTGAAGCTTTCTTT.

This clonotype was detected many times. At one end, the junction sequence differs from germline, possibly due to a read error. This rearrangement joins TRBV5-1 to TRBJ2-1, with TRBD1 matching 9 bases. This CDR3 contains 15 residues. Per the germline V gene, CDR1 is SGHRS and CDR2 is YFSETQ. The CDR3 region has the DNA TGTGCCAGCAGTCTAGACAGGGGGTCCTACAATGAGCAGTTCTTC. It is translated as CASSLDRGSYNEQFF. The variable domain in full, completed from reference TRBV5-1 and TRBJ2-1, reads KAGVTQTPRYLIKTRGQQVTLSCSPISGHRSVSWYQQTPGQGLQFLFEYFSETQRNKGNFPGRFSGRQFSNSRSEMNVSTLELGDSALYLCASSLDRGSYNEQFFGPGTRLTVL.

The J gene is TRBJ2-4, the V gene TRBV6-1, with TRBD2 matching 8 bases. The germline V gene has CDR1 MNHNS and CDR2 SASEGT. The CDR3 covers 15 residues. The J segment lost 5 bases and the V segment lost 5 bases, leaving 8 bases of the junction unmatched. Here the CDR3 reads CASSPRTSWENIQYF. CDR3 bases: TGTGCCAGCAGTCCTCGGACTAGCTGGGAAAACATTCAGTACTTC.

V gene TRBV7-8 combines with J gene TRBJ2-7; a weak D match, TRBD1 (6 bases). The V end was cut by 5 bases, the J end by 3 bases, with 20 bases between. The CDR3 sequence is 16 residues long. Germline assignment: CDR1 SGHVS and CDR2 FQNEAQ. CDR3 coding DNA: TGTGCCAGCAGCCCCCGCCCCCAGGGGAAGAGCTACGAGCAGTACTTC. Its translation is CASSPRPQGKSYEQYF.

CDR3: CASSPRNGYEQYF. In DNA, the CDR3 is TGTGCCAGCAGCCCCCGTAATGGTTACGAGCAGTACTTC. The V gene is TRBV7-6, the J gene TRBJ2-7; D remains ambiguous. Germline V lookup: CDR1 SGHVS, CDR2 FNYEAQ. V shed 5 bases and J shed 4 bases, with 12 bases lying between them. The CDR3 contains 13 residues.

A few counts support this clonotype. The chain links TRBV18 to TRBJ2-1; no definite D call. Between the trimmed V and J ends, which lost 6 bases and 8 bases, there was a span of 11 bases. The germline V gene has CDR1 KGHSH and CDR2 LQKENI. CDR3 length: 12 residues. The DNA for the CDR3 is TGTGCCAGCTCCCCCTTTAACTATGAGCAGTTCTTC. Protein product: CASSPFNYEQFF.

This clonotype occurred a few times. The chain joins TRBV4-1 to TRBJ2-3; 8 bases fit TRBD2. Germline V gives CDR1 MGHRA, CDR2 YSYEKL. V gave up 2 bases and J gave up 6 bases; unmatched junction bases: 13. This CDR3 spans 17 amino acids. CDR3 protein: CASSQPRSGRRGDTQYF. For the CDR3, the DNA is TGCGCCAGCAGCCAACCCCGAAGCGGGAGAAGAGGGGATACGCAGTATTTT.

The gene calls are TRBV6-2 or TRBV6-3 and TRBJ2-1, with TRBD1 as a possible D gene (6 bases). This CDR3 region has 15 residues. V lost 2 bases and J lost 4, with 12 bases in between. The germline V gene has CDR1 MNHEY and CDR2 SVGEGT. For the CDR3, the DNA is TGTGCCAGCAGTTACGTACCAGGGGATTACAATGAGCAGTTCTTC. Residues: CASSYVPGDYNEQFF.

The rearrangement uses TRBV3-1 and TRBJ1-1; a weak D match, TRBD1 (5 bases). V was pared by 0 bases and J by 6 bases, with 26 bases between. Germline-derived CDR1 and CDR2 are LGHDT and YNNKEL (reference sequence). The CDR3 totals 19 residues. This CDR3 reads CASSQDGVIGEGLGPEAFF. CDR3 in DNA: TGTGCCAGCAGCCAAGATGGCGTGATAGGGGAAGGATTGGGCCCTGAAGCTTTCTTT.

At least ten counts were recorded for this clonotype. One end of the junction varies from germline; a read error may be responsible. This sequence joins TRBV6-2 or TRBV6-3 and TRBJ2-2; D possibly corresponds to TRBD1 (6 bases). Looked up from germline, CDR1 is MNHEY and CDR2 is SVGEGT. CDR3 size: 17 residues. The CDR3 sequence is CASSYYWQGPPTGELFF. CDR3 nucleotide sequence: TGTGCCAGCAGCTACTATTGGCAGGGGCCCCCGACCGGGGAGCTGTTTTTT.